These T cell receptor beta chains were read from a single sample in a study of blood T cell repertoires in COVID-19. Libraries were prepared by immunoSEQ multiplex PCR; TCRdb keeps only in-frame clonotypes and omits some of them. Among about 38,000 clones listed, nearly 90% were seen once. Specimen: peripheral blood. The receptors come from a man in his sixties with active or convalescent COVID-19. CDR3s include the opening cysteine and the closing phenylalanine or tryptophan. The order of the fields is clone size, J gene, D gene, V gene, CDR3 DNA, CDR3 protein. D genes are given only for firm matches. Expanded clones get a size class; other rows say once, few or many, or leave the size out.

clone_size: -; j_call: TRBJ2-2; d_call: -; v_call: TRBV9; cdr3_nt: TGTGCCAGCAGCCCCTTCAGCGTTGGAACCGGGGAGCTGTTTTTT; cdr3_aa: CASSPFSVGTGELFF
clone_size: -; j_call: TRBJ2-2; d_call: TRBD2; v_call: TRBV18; cdr3_nt: TGTGCCAGCTCACCGGACCGGGGACTAGCGGGAAACACCGGGGAGCTGTTTTTT; cdr3_aa: CASSPDRGLAGNTGELFF
clone_size: -; j_call: TRBJ2-1; d_call: -; v_call: TRBV4-1; cdr3_nt: TGCGCCAGCAGCCAAGTCGAGGGATCCTCCTACAATGAGCAGTTCTTC; cdr3_aa: CASSQVEGSSYNEQFF
clone_size: once; j_call: TRBJ2-3; d_call: -; v_call: TRBV6-5; cdr3_nt: TGTGCCAGCAGTTACCACGGGAGCACAGATACGCAGTATTTT; cdr3_aa: CASSYHGSTDTQYF
clone_size: once; j_call: TRBJ2-1; d_call: -; v_call: TRBV9; cdr3_nt: TGTGCCAGCACTGGCGGGGCCAGGAGCTCCTACAATGAGCAGTTCTTC; cdr3_aa: CASTGGARSSYNEQFF
clone_size: once; j_call: TRBJ2-3; d_call: TRBD1; v_call: TRBV6-5; cdr3_nt: TGTGCCAGCAGACAGGGGGGTACAGATACGCAGTATTTT; cdr3_aa: CASRQGGTDTQYF
clone_size: -; j_call: TRBJ2-1; d_call: -; v_call: TRBV11-2; cdr3_nt: TGTGCCAGCAGCTTATCTTCGGTGGAGAGCTCCTACAATGAGCAGTTCTTC; cdr3_aa: CASSLSSVESSYNEQFF
clone_size: -; j_call: TRBJ1-5; d_call: -; v_call: TRBV11-2; cdr3_nt: TGTGCCAGCAGCTCGGACAGACTCGCGCAGCCCCAGCATTTT; cdr3_aa: CASSSDRLAQPQHF
clone_size: few; j_call: TRBJ2-7; d_call: -; v_call: TRBV6-2/TRBV6-3; cdr3_nt: TGTGCCAGCAGTCGCCCCGGGCTAGCGTCTCACGAGCAGTACTTC; cdr3_aa: CASSRPGLASHEQYF
clone_size: -; j_call: TRBJ1-2; d_call: TRBD1; v_call: TRBV6-5; cdr3_nt: TGTGCCAGCAGTCCAAGGACAGGGGGGGTCTATGGCTACACCTTC; cdr3_aa: CASSPRTGGVYGYTF
clone_size: -; j_call: TRBJ1-1; d_call: -; v_call: TRBV6-5; cdr3_nt: TGTGCCAGCGGCACAGGGTCGACGGGGAACACTGAAGCTTTCTTT; cdr3_aa: CASGTGSTGNTEAFF
clone_size: -; j_call: TRBJ2-1; d_call: TRBD2; v_call: TRBV6-5; cdr3_nt: TGTGCCAGCGTCCTAACTAGCGGGAGTACGGTTGAGCAGTTCTTC; cdr3_aa: CASVLTSGSTVEQFF
clone_size: -; j_call: TRBJ2-7; d_call: -; v_call: TRBV28; cdr3_nt: TGTGCCAGCACCGACGGACTCTTCTACGAGCAGTACTTC; cdr3_aa: CASTDGLFYEQYF
clone_size: -; j_call: TRBJ2-2; d_call: TRBD1; v_call: TRBV5-1; cdr3_nt: TGCGCCAGCAGCGCGACAGGGACCACGAACACCGGGGAGCTGTTTTTT; cdr3_aa: CASSATGTTNTGELFF
clone_size: once; j_call: TRBJ2-7; d_call: -; v_call: TRBV15; cdr3_nt: TGTGCCACCAGCAGATTCCTTAGCGCATCCTACGAGCAGTACTTC; cdr3_aa: CATSRFLSASYEQYF
clone_size: few; j_call: TRBJ2-7; d_call: -; v_call: TRBV4-1; cdr3_nt: TGCGCCAGCAGCCAACAAGGACAAAGCTCCTACGAGCAGTACTTC; cdr3_aa: CASSQQGQSSYEQYF
clone_size: -; j_call: TRBJ2-3; d_call: -; v_call: TRBV27; cdr3_nt: TGTGCCAGCAGTCCAGCACAGGGTCCAATCGCAGATACGCAGTATTTT; cdr3_aa: CASSPAQGPIADTQYF